A single sample gave rise to the 23 T cell receptor beta chains below, sequenced in a study of blood T cell repertoires in COVID-19. Only in-frame clones appear in the TCRdb table, and some are missing; sequencing was by immunoSEQ multiplex PCR. The sample consists of about 100,000 clones, about 90% of them appearing once. The sample comprised peripheral blood. The receptor source for this set is a man younger than 45 in a cohort sampled during active COVID-19.

The rearrangement links TRBV7-2 to TRBJ1-3; D is perhaps TRBD1 (6 bases). V dropped 2 bases and J dropped 0 bases, with 14 bases sitting between them. Germline assignment: CDR1 SGHTA and CDR2 FQGNSA. This CDR3 contains 17 residues. CDR3 nucleotides: TGTGCCAGCAGCTTAATTACAGGGTTAAGCTCTGGAAACACCATATATTTT. This sequence encodes CASSLITGLSSGNTIYF.

V is TRBV5-5 and J is TRBJ1-1; 9 positions agree with TRBD1. The CDR3 runs to 17 residues. Germline assignment: CDR1 SGHKS and CDR2 YYEKEE (reference sequence). The junction had 14 bases not matched to a gene; V was cut back by 4 bases and J by 4 bases. CDR3 sequence: CASSMDRGEFLATEAFF. The CDR3 region has the DNA TGTGCCAGCAGCATGGACAGGGGCGAGTTTCTCGCCACTGAAGCTTTCTTT. Looking up the rest from reference TRBV5-5 and TRBJ1-1 gives the full variable domain: DAGVTQSPTHLIKTRGQQVTLRCSPISGHKSVSWYQQVLGQGPQFIFQYYEKEERGRGNFPDRFSARQFPNYSSELNVNALLLGDSALYLCASSMDRGEFLATEAFFGQGTRLTVV.

The chain joins TRBV19 to TRBJ2-5, with 9 positions matching TRBD1. This CDR3 region has 15 residues. Germline V CDR1 and CDR2: LNHDA, SQIVND (reference sequence). After removal of 5 bases from V and 2 bases from J, the junction contained 6 bases not matched to a gene. The CDR3 region is CASSGTGPSQETQYF. Here the CDR3 DNA reads TGTGCCAGTAGTGGGACAGGGCCTAGTCAAGAGACCCAGTACTTC.

The V gene is TRBV7-2, the J gene TRBJ2-5; 7 bases map to TRBD1. Losses at the gene ends were 5 bases for V and 4 bases for J; bases not matched to a gene: 4. The CDR3 length is 13 residues. Germline V gives CDR1 SGHTA, CDR2 FQGNSA. The CDR3 DNA reads as TGTGCCAGCAGCAAGGGACAGATAGAGACCCAGTACTTC. This sequence encodes CASSKGQIETQYF. Looking up the rest from reference TRBV7-2 and TRBJ2-5 gives the full variable domain: GAGVSQSPSNKVTEKGKDVELRCDPISGHTALYWYRQSLGQGLEFLIYFQGNSAPDKSGLPSDRFSAERTGGSVSTLTIQRTQQEDSAVYLCASSKGQIETQYFGPGTRLLVL.

This chain uses TRBV7-9 with TRBJ1-1; no clear D gene. The V gene lost 4 bases and the J gene lost 5 bases, with 14 bases spanning the gap. CDR1 is SEHNR, CDR2 FQNEAQ, per germline (reference sequence). This CDR3 region has 14 residues. CDR3 DNA sequence: TGTGCCAGCAGCTCCGAAACTTCGAGGACTGAAGCTTTCTTT. This translates into CASSSETSRTEAFF.

This chain joins TRBV13 and TRBJ1-1, with 8 positions matching TRBD1. The ends lost 0 bases at V and 0 bases at J; junction bases unmatched: 18. Germline V CDR1 and CDR2: PRHDT, FYEKMQ (reference sequence). This CDR3 comprises 21 residues. The CDR3 here is CASSLGRDWTGRNLMNTEAFF. The CDR3 DNA reads as TGTGCCAGCAGCTTAGGCCGTGATTGGACAGGGAGAAATTTAATGAACACTGAAGCTTTCTTT.

This chain joins TRBV5-6 and TRBJ1-1, with no clear D. Trimming stripped 3 bases from V and 9 bases from J, with 12 bases between. The germline gives CDR1 SGHDT, CDR2 YYEEEE. The CDR3 totals 12 residues. The CDR3 protein is CASSSTQHQAFF. The CDR3 bases are TGTGCCAGCAGCTCGACACAGCATCAAGCTTTCTTT.

The CDR3 coding sequence is TGTGCCAGCAGGCTGGGGGCCGATGGAAACACCATATATTTT. Translation gives CASRLGADGNTIYF. The chain recombines TRBV7-2 with TRBJ1-3, with D possibly TRBD1 on 6 matching bases. This CDR3 is 14 amino acids long. Trimming shortened V by 6 bases and J by 3 bases, and 12 bases separated the two germline ends. From germline, CDR1 is SGHTA and CDR2 FQGNSA.

The chain is built from TRBV19 and TRBJ2-2; 8 nucleotides align to TRBD2. CDR1 and CDR2 from the germline V gene are LNHDA and SQIVND (reference sequence). The CDR3 extends over 15 amino acids. The V gene end was trimmed by 3 bases and the J gene end by 1 base; junction bases not matched to a gene: 1. The CDR3 spells CASSISGVNTGELFF. In nucleotides, the CDR3 is TGTGCCAGTAGTATTAGCGGGGTGAACACCGGGGAGCTGTTTTTT. Drawing the rest from reference TRBV19 and TRBJ2-2, the complete variable domain is DGGITQSPKYLFRKEGQNVTLSCEQNLNHDAMYWYRQDPGQGLRLIYYSQIVNDFQKGDIAEGYSVSREKKESFPLTVTSAQKNPTAFYLCASSISGVNTGELFFGEGSRLTVL.

This clone was observed a single time. In DNA, the CDR3 is TGTGCCAGCAGCTCCGGACTAGCGGGGGAGACAGATACGCAGTATTTT. This sequence encodes CASSSGLAGETDTQYF. The chain uses TRBV7-9 and TRBJ2-3; 13 bases agree with TRBD2. V lost 4 bases, J lost 3 bases, and 4 bases stayed unmatched. Germline CDR1 reads SEHNR; CDR2 reads FQNEAQ (reference sequence). There are 16 residues in the CDR3.

V and J are TRBV7-3 and TRBJ1-6; D gene unclear. Germline loops: CDR1 SGHTA, CDR2 FQGTGA. CDR3 length equals 13 residues. V was shortened by 5 bases and J by 10 bases, with 12 bases between the two germline ends. The CDR3: CASSLGGRSPLHF. The CDR3 nucleotides are TGTGCCAGCAGCCTCGGTGGGCGATCACCCCTCCACTTT.

This chain joins TRBV5-4 and TRBJ2-2; D ambiguous. The V gene lost 1 base and the J gene lost 1 base, with 8 bases spanning the gap. Germline lookup yields CDR1 SGHNT and CDR2 YYREEE (reference sequence). This CDR3 is 15 amino acids long. The CDR3 DNA follows: TGTGCCAGCAGCTTGACCGGGTTGAACACCGGGGAGCTGTTTTTT. Protein sequence: CASSLTGLNTGELFF. Drawing the rest from reference TRBV5-4 and TRBJ2-2, the complete variable domain is ETGVTQSPTHLIKTRGQQVTLRCSSQSGHNTVSWYQQALGQGPQFIFQYYREEENGRGNFPPRFSGLQFPNYSSELNVNALELDDSALYLCASSLTGLNTGELFFGEGSRLTVL.

The rearrangement uses TRBV5-1 and TRBJ2-6, with 11 bases fitting TRBD1. The CDR3 is made up of 17 amino acids. Trimming took 5 bases from V and 0 from J; bases not matched to a gene: 4. Per germline, CDR1 SGHRS and CDR2 YFSETQ. CDR3: CASRWDRGVSGANVLTF. DNA of the CDR3: TGCGCCAGCAGATGGGACAGGGGGGTCTCTGGGGCCAACGTCCTGACTTTC.

The chain combines TRBV5-6 with TRBJ1-5, with TRBD1 identical over 7 bases. With 0 bases clipped from V and 7 bases from J, the junction kept 10 bases outside the gene matches. The CDR3 extends over 16 amino acids. Germline V gene sequence: CDR1 SGHDT, CDR2 YYEEEE. The CDR3 region is CASSLARTGYRQPQHF. The DNA of the CDR3 is TGTGCCAGCAGCTTGGCCCGGACAGGCTATCGACAGCCCCAGCATTTT.

The V call is TRBV19, the J call TRBJ2-1, with a tentative D call TRBD2 (6 bases). The CDR3 contains 12 residues. Deletions cut 6 bases from V and 7 bases from J, with 10 bases between. From germline, CDR1 is LNHDA and CDR2 SQIVND (reference sequence). The CDR3 loop is CASSFRGNEQFF. As DNA, the CDR3 is TGTGCCAGTAGCTTCCGGGGGAATGAGCAGTTCTTC.

The rearrangement uses TRBV5-4 and TRBJ2-7, with 9 nucleotides matching TRBD1. V trimming: 4 bases; J trimming: 0 bases; junction bases outside the gene matches: 2. Germline CDR1 SGHNT, CDR2 YYREEE (reference sequence). This CDR3 has 14 amino acids. This chain's CDR3 is CASSVTGGSYEQYF. DNA for the CDR3: TGTGCCAGCAGCGTGACAGGGGGCTCCTACGAGCAGTACTTC.

The rearrangement joins TRBV6-2 or TRBV6-3 to TRBJ2-1; 9 positions match TRBD2. Germline CDR1 is MNHEY and CDR2 is SVGEGT. CDR3 length: 16 residues. V lost 2 bases to trimming and J lost 15 bases; unmatched junction nucleotides: 17. CDR3 protein: CASSYPAGAGGEVRFF. The CDR3 nucleotides are TGTGCCAGCAGTTACCCCGCGGGGGCGGGAGGGGAGGTCCGGTTCTTC.

This clone occurred a few times. This chain joins TRBV7-2 and TRBJ1-5, with unresolved D. The CDR3 extends over 15 amino acids. V was trimmed by 6 bases and J by 4 bases, leaving 16 bases between them. Per the germline V gene, CDR1 is SGHTA and CDR2 is FQGNSA. The CDR3 loop reads CASSPVSGENQPQHF. The CDR3 nucleotides are TGTGCCAGCAGTCCCGTTTCCGGGGAGAATCAGCCCCAGCATTTT.

The gene calls are TRBV27 and TRBJ1-2, with 7 bases identical to TRBD1. This CDR3 is built from 14 residues. Germline loops: CDR1 MNHEY, CDR2 SMNVEV (reference sequence). Trimming removed 8 bases from V and 6 bases from J; junction bases left unmatched: 12. In nucleotides, the CDR3 is TGTGCCAGCCACCGAACAGGGGCAGGCGATGGCTACACCTTC. Translation gives CASHRTGAGDGYTF.

The CDR3 DNA reads as TGTGCCAGCAGTGATCAGGGAATCACCGGGGAGCTGTTTTTT. The encoded protein is CASSDQGITGELFF. This chain uses TRBV6-1 with TRBJ2-2; D may be TRBD1 (5 bases). Germline V gives CDR1 MNHNS, CDR2 SASEGT. This CDR3 contains 14 residues. The germline V and J ends were trimmed by 3 bases and 4 bases, with 9 bases remaining between them.

The chain employs TRBV29-1 and TRBJ2-1, with 8 bases aligning to TRBD2. CDR3 size: 12 residues. CDR1 and CDR2 from the germline V gene are SQVTM and ANQGSEA. Trimming removed 6 bases from V and 7 bases from J; junction bases left unmatched: 5. CDR3 in DNA: TGCAGCGTACACGGGGGGGCGAATGAGCAGTTCTTC. It translates to CSVHGGANEQFF.

The chain joins TRBV7-9 to TRBJ2-2, with 8 positions matching TRBD1. V was clipped by 5 bases and J by 6 bases; unmatched bases: 11. This CDR3 is built from 16 residues. CDR1 is SEHNR and CDR2 is FQNEAQ in the germline V gene (reference sequence). CDR3 residues: CASSPGQGWVAGELFF. The DNA of the CDR3 is TGTGCCAGCAGCCCTGGACAGGGCTGGGTAGCCGGGGAGCTGTTTTTT. Full variable domain (outside the CDR3, taken from reference TRBV7-9 and TRBJ2-2): DTGVSQNPRHKITKRGQNVTFRCDPISEHNRLYWYRQTLGQGPEFLTYFQNEAQLEKSRLLSDRFSAERPKGSFSTLEIQRTEQGDSAMYLCASSPGQGWVAGELFFGEGSRLTVL.

The chain is built from TRBV5-5 and TRBJ1-3; D is possibly TRBD1 (5 bases). This CDR3 is built from 15 residues. Germline V gives CDR1 SGHKS, CDR2 YYEKEE (reference sequence). V lost 4 bases to trimming and J lost 0 bases, with 11 bases between them. The CDR3 region has the DNA TGTGCCAGCAGCGTGACAGAAGACTCTGGAAACACCATATATTTT. Translating gives CASSVTEDSGNTIYF.